Below, 7 T cell receptor beta chains from the same sample are listed, as sequenced in a study of CD8+ T cells in alopecia areata. Sequencing used cDNA as its template, made by extracting RNA and reverse transcribing it. This table comes from immunoSEQ multiplex PCR, and its TCRdb copy is limited to in-frame clones, with some not included. This table holds about 40,000 clones, roughly 90% found once. Treatment in this sample: oral pan-JAK inhibitor, 5-10 mg twice daily. Sample: CD8+ T cells sorted from blood, taken at week 24, from a patient treated with tofacitinib. Receptors originate from a human donor with alopecia areata.

This chain connects TRBV7-2 to TRBJ2-3, with 12 bases that match TRBD2. The length of the CDR3 is 17 residues. J was trimmed by 5 bases and V by 3 bases; bases with no gene match: 9. Germline V gene sequence: CDR1 SGHTA, CDR2 FQGNSA. CDR3 amino acids: CASSLSASGGAKDTQYF. In DNA form, the CDR3 reads TGTGCCAGCAGCTTGTCGGCTAGCGGGGGGGCAAAAGATACGCAGTATTTT.

This chain links TRBV4-3 with TRBJ2-7; D is ambiguous. Trimming removed 0 bases from V and 2 bases from J, with 11 bases in between. This CDR3 is built from 15 residues. In germline, CDR1 is LGHNA, CDR2 YSLEER. The chain's CDR3 is CASSQDFGDPYEQYF. For the CDR3, the DNA is TGCGCCAGCAGCCAAGATTTTGGGGATCCCTACGAGCAGTACTTC.

V usage is TRBV9 and J usage is TRBJ2-5; 10 nucleotides agree with TRBD2. V lost 0 bases to trimming and J lost 6 bases; unmatched junction nucleotides: 8. Germline CDR1 reads SGDLS; CDR2 reads YYNGEE. The CDR3 spans 16 residues. CDR3 bases: TGTGCCAGCAGCGTAGAGCCTAGCGGGGGCCTACAGACCCAGTACTTC. It is translated as CASSVEPSGGLQTQYF.

The gene calls are TRBV29-1 and TRBJ2-1; D ambiguous. This CDR3 contains 14 residues. The V gene lost 0 bases and the J gene lost 1 base, with 7 bases spanning the gap. Germline values: CDR1 SQVTM, CDR2 ANQGSEA. The CDR3 reads CSVEEVQSYNEQFF. The CDR3 DNA is TGCAGCGTTGAAGAGGTACAGTCCTACAATGAGCAGTTCTTC.

The rearrangement links TRBV28 to TRBJ2-7; no clear D. V was shortened by 6 bases and J by 0 bases, with 12 bases between the two germline ends. Germline CDR1 and CDR2: MDHEN and SYDVKM. There are 14 residues in the CDR3. The CDR3 nucleotides read TGTGCCAGCAGACAAGGGCCGAGCTCCTACGAGCAGTACTTC. It is translated as CASRQGPSSYEQYF. Full variable domain (remainder filled in from reference TRBV28 and TRBJ2-7): DVKVTQSSRYLVKRTGEKVFLECVQDMDHENMFWYRQDPGLGLRLIYFSYDVKMKEKGDIPEGYSVSREKKERFSLILESASTNQTSMYLCASRQGPSSYEQYFGPGTRLTVT.

The chain is built from TRBV30 and TRBJ1-1; D ambiguous. The CDR3 runs to 13 residues. Trimming left V 5 bases short and J 1 base short, with 11 bases between. CDR1 and CDR2 from the germline V gene are GTSNPN and SVGIG (reference sequence). The CDR3 DNA is TGTGCCTGGTCCCCGGGCGGGAACACTGAAGCTTTCTTT. Amino acids: CAWSPGGNTEAFF.

The chain is built from TRBV14 and TRBJ2-5; 8 positions agree with TRBD1. Germline V CDR1 and CDR2: SGHDN, FVKESK. Trimming at V came to 6 bases and at J to 7 bases, leaving 13 bases not matched to a gene. The length of the CDR3 is 15 residues. This chain's CDR3 is CASRPRTGLDGTQYF. The CDR3 bases are TGTGCCAGCAGACCGCGGACAGGGTTGGACGGGACCCAGTACTTC.